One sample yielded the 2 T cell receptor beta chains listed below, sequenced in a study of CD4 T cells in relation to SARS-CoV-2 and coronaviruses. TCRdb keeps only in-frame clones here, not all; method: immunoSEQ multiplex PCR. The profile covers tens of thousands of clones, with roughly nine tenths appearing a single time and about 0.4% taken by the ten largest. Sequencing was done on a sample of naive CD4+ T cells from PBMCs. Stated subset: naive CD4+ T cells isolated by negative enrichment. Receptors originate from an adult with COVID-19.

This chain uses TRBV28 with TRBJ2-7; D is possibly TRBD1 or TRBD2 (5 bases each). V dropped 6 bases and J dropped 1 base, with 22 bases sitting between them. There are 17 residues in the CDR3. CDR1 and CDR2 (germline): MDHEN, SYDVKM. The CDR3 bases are TGTGCCAGCAGCACCGGACCCGGGACCCGAGGGTCCTACGAGCAGTACTTC. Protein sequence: CASSTGPGTRGSYEQYF.

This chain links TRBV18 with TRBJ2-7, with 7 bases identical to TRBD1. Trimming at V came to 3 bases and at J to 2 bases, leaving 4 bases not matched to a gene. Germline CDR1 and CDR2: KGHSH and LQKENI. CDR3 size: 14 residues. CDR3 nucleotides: TGTGCCAGCTCACCCGGGACAGAAGCCTACGAGCAGTACTTC. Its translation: CASSPGTEAYEQYF.